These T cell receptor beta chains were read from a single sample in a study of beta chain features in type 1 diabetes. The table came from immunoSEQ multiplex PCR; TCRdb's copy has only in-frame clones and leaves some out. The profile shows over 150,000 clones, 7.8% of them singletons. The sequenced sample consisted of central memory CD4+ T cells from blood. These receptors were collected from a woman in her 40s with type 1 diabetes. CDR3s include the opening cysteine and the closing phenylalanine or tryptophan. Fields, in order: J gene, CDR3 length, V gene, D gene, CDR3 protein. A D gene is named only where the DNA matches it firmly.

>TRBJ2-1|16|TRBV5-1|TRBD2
CASSGARGSGYNEQFF
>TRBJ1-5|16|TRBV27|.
CASSPFGGGNNQPQHF
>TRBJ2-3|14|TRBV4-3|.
CASSLSSRTDTQYF
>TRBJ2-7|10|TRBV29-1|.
CSAGVGEQYF
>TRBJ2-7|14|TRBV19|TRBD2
CASRTSATSYEQYF
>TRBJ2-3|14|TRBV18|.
CASSPRGGVDTQYF
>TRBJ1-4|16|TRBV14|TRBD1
CASSHIPGQETEKLFF
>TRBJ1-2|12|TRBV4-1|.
CASSPYGGGYTF
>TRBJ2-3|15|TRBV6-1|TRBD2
CASSEAGGRTDTQYF
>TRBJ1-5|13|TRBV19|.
CASSHGGGQPQHF
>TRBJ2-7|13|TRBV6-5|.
CASSYRLTYEQYF
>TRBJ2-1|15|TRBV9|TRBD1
CASSLRRTGDNEQFF
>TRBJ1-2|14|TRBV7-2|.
CASSLNAGARGYTF
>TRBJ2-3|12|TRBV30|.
CAWSLSGTAQYF
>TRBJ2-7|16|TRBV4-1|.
CASSQAGWGREHEQYF
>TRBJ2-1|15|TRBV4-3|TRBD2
CASSQELAGGHEQFF
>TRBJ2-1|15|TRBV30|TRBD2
CAWTVRLAGGNEQFF
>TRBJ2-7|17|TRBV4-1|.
CASSQDRGRVSSYEQYF
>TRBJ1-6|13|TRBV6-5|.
CASSYSTDSPLHF
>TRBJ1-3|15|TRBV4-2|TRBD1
CASSQEGQGKDTIYF
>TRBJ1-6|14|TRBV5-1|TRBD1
CASSGGTVNSPLHF
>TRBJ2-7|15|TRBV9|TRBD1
CASSSRPGQGIEQYF
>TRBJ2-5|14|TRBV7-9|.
CASSLAAAWETQYF
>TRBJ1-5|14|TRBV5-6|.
CASTNQGGNQPQHF
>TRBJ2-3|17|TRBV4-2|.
CASSQDFSGWSTDTQYF
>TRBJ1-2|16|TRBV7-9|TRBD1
CASSLSTGGESYGYTF
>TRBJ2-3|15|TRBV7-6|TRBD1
CASSLVGQGADTQYF
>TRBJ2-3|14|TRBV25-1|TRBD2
CASSASGSTDTQYF
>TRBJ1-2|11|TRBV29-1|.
CSVGTDYGYTF
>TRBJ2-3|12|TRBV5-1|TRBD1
CASSPQGNTQYF
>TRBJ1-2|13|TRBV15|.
CATSRDRGNGYTF
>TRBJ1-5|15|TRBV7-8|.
CASSPVGGDNQPQHF
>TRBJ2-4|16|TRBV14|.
CASSQGSGQPKNIQYF
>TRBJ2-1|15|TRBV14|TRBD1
CASSLGTVGKNEQFF
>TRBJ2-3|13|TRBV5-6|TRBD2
CASEGLNTDTQYF
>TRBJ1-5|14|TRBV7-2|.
CASSLNRVGQPQHF
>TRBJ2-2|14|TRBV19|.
CASTRGASTGELFF
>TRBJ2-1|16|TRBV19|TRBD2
CASSISAGGGSGEQFF
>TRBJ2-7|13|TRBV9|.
CASGVTWDTEQYF
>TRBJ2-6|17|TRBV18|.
CASSPLQDSSGANVLTF
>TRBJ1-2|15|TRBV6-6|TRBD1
CASSVRDRPRYGYTF
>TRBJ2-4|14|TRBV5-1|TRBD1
CASSLGTGGNIQYF
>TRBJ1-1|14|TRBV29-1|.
CSALGVLGGTEAFF
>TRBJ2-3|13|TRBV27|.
CASQGNLGDTQYF
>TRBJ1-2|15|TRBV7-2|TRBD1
CASSLSDRAYYGYTF
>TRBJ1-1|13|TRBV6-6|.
CASSLQVDTEAFF
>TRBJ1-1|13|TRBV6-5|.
CASSIKKNTEAFF
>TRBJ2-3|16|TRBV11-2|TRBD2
CASNPRGGRHLDTQYF
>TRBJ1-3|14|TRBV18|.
CASSPGSSGNTIYF
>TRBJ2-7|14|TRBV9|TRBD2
CASSVSSGGDEQYF
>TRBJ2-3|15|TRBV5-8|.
CASSSTGGAEDTQYF
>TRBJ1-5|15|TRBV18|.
CASSPTADSNQPQHF
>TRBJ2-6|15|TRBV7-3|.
CASSLQLSGANVLTF
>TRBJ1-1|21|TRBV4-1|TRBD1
CASSREGQGGRVGRMNTEAFF
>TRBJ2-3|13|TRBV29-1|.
CSGQAGGTDTQYF